These 16 T cell receptor beta chains share one sample of origin, sequenced in a study of OX40 agonist ivuxolimab in advanced cancers. The receptor library was made with the immunoSEQ multiplex PCR assay. What TCRdb holds here is the immuneACCESS table cut down to in-frame rearrangements. Part of the clones is not present; checked against another copy, under half of the missing clones reflect an unresolved V gene, and the others are unexplained. Across this sample there are about 110,000 clones, with more than 85% seen only once. The top ten clonotypes cover around 0.64% of the sample. Sequenced here: CD4+ or CD8+ T cells sorted from blood, sampled in a trial of the OX40 agonist ivuxolimab. Receptors were obtained from an adult with an advanced solid tumor such as melanoma, head and neck, liver or kidney cancer.

The chain combines TRBV7-3 with TRBJ2-1; TRBD2 aligns across 9 bases. V shed 5 bases and J 6 bases; nucleotides not matched to a gene: 8. The CDR3 loop spans 15 amino acids. Germline V lookup: CDR1 SGHTA, CDR2 FQGTGA. This CDR3 reads CASSRSGGLPNEQFF. CDR3 sequence (DNA): TGTGCCAGCAGCCGAAGCGGGGGGCTTCCCAATGAGCAGTTCTTC. Together with reference TRBV7-3 and TRBJ2-1, the CDR3 gives the full variable domain: GAGVSQTPSNKVTEKGKYVELRCDPISGHTALYWYRQSLGQGPEFLIYFQGTGAADDSGLPNDRFFAVRPEGSVSTLKIQRTERGDSAVYLCASSRSGGLPNEQFFGPGTRLTVL.

The count of this clone is one. V and J are TRBV18 and TRBJ2-5, with 8 bases that match TRBD1. Trimming cost V 3 bases and J 5 bases; bases outside gene matches: 5. The CDR3 spans 14 residues. In germline, CDR1 is KGHSH, CDR2 LQKENI. CDR3 sequence (DNA): TGTGCCAGCTCACCCCGACAGGGGCGGGAGACCCAGTACTTC. Protein: CASSPRQGRETQYF.

The V call is TRBV18, the J call TRBJ2-5, with TRBD2 matching over 9 bases. The CDR3 has 16 residues. Trimming took 1 base from V and 1 from J; bases not matched to a gene: 4. From germline, CDR1 is KGHSH and CDR2 LQKENI. The CDR3 DNA sequence: TGTGCCAGCTCACCACGGAGCGGGGGGAGCCAAGAGACCCAGTACTTC. It codes for CASSPRSGGSQETQYF.

The rearrangement joins TRBV19 to TRBJ2-2, with a tentative D call TRBD2 (6 bases). Trimming removed 6 bases from V and 0 bases from J, with 14 bases in between. Germline-derived CDR1 and CDR2 are LNHDA and SQIVND (reference sequence). This CDR3 region has 16 residues. CDR3 protein: CASSQHSGANTGELFF. The CDR3 DNA reads TGTGCCAGTAGCCAACATAGCGGCGCGAACACCGGGGAGCTGTTTTTT.

The CDR3 DNA is TGCGCCAGCAGCCAAGATAGCGGGGGAGTCACCGGGGAGCTGTTTTTT. Amino acids: CASSQDSGGVTGELFF. This chain joins TRBV4-1 and TRBJ2-2, with TRBD2 matching 9 bases. CDR3 length: 16 residues. Germline V gene data show CDR1 as MGHRA and CDR2 as YSYEKL. J lost 4 bases, V lost 0 bases, and 3 bases had no gene match.

The chain has TRBV5-6 and TRBJ2-3, with D tentatively TRBD2 (5 bases). The germline V and J ends were trimmed by 0 bases and 6 bases, with 14 bases remaining between them. The CDR3 covers 15 residues. Germline loops: CDR1 SGHDT, CDR2 YYEEEE. The CDR3 DNA is TGTGCCAGCAGCTTGGCCGGACCTACTAGGGATACGCAGTATTTT. Residues: CASSLAGPTRDTQYF.

Here the CDR3 DNA reads TGTGCCAGTAGTATAGACGGGACAGGGTCTGTCGAGCAGTACTTC. It translates to CASSIDGTGSVEQYF. The gene calls are TRBV19 and TRBJ2-7; 9 bases align to TRBD1. The V gene end was trimmed by 0 bases and the J gene end by 6 bases; junction bases not matched to a gene: 6. The length of the CDR3 is 15 residues. In germline, CDR1 is LNHDA, CDR2 SQIVND (reference sequence).

The J gene is TRBJ1-1, the V gene TRBV6-1, with D hard to call. Trimming took off 6 bases at V and 1 base at J, with 6 bases between the two ends. The CDR3 is 12 residues long. Germline CDR1 MNHNS, CDR2 SASEGT. This CDR3 reads CASSPPNTEAFF. CDR3 sequence (DNA): TGTGCCAGCAGCCCCCCGAACACTGAAGCTTTCTTT.

This chain links TRBV2 with TRBJ2-7; maybe TRBD1 (6 bases). The V end was cut by 5 bases, the J end by 4 bases, with 15 bases between. The germline V gene has CDR1 SNHLY and CDR2 FYNNEI. The CDR3 has 14 residues. The CDR3 loop is CASSPRQVLYEQYF. The CDR3 region has the DNA TGTGCCAGCAGTCCGCGACAGGTTCTTTACGAGCAGTACTTC.

CDR3 sequence reads: CASSFGQVSNQPQHF. The CDR3 DNA reads as TGTGCCAGCAGCTTCGGACAGGTTAGCAATCAGCCCCAGCATTTT. V is TRBV5-6 and J is TRBJ1-5, with 7 bases aligning to TRBD1. The V segment lost 2 bases and the J segment 0 bases; nucleotides outside the gene matches: 2. The CDR3 loop spans 15 amino acids. The germline V gene encodes CDR1 SGHDT and CDR2 YYEEEE.

The J gene is TRBJ2-2, the V gene TRBV19; D may correspond to TRBD1 or TRBD2 (5 bases each). Looked up from germline, CDR1 is LNHDA and CDR2 is SQIVND (reference sequence). V lost 8 bases, J lost 4 bases, and 17 bases lay in between. The CDR3 contains 15 residues. In DNA form, the CDR3 reads TGTGCCAGTCACCCCCGGGGCCCCAGCACCGGGGAGCTGTTTTTT. It encodes CASHPRGPSTGELFF.

Details on this clone: The germline gene is not matched at one end of the junction; a read error may be the cause. The chain links TRBV7-9 to TRBJ2-3; TRBD2 aligns across 7 bases. CDR3 length equals 15 residues. Germline V gene data show CDR1 as SEHNR and CDR2 as FQNEAQ (reference sequence). The CDR3 protein is CASSLAAALADTQYF. CDR3 nucleotide sequence: TGTGCCAGCAGCCTAGCGGCCGCCTTGGCAGATACGCAGTATTTT.

This sequence joins TRBV6-6 and TRBJ1-3, with 7 bases that match TRBD1. Per the germline V gene, CDR1 is MNHNY and CDR2 is SVGAGI (reference sequence). V dropped 5 bases and J dropped 0; count of bases not matched to a gene: 7. The CDR3 covers 16 residues. The CDR3 here is CASSRPWTGSGNTIYF. CDR3 nucleotide sequence: TGTGCCAGCAGTCGCCCCTGGACAGGCTCTGGAAACACCATATATTTT.

V and J are TRBV13 and TRBJ2-7; D not resolved. V lost 5 bases and J 6 bases, leaving 20 bases between the germline ends. The CDR3 sequence is 15 residues long. Germline CDR1 and CDR2: PRHDT and FYEKMQ (reference sequence). The CDR3 loop is CASSTLNGAFSEQYF. The CDR3 DNA sequence: TGTGCCAGCAGCACCCTTAACGGAGCCTTTTCCGAGCAGTACTTC.

The V call is TRBV10-3, the J call TRBJ2-5; 8 nucleotides align to TRBD2. The length of the CDR3 is 13 residues. J lost 5 bases, V lost 8 bases, and 7 bases had no gene match. The germline V gene has CDR1 ENHRY and CDR2 SYGVKD. CDR3 residues: CAIGERESETQYF. In DNA, the CDR3 is TGTGCCATCGGGGAGCGGGAGTCGGAGACCCAGTACTTC.

The chain uses TRBV6-6 and TRBJ2-3, with 9 bases identical to TRBD1. The CDR3 runs 15 residues. Germline values: CDR1 MNHNY, CDR2 SVGAGI (reference sequence). V lost 1 base and J lost 2; bases outside the gene matches: 1. CDR3 region: CASSYWDRVTDTQYF. CDR3 sequence (DNA): TGTGCCAGCAGTTACTGGGACAGGGTCACAGATACGCAGTATTTT.